A single sample is the source of the 5 T cell receptor beta chains below, sequenced in a study of blood T cell repertoires in COVID-19. Sequencing was performed with immunoSEQ multiplex PCR; in TCRdb, only in-frame clones are kept and a portion is missing. The sample includes roughly 100,000 clones, 84% of them seen just once. Sequencing was carried out using peripheral blood. The receptors come from a man aged 55 to 70 with acute or convalescent COVID-19.

The chain joins TRBV19 to TRBJ2-2, with D hard to call. The CDR3 runs to 14 residues. Per the germline V gene, CDR1 is LNHDA and CDR2 is SQIVND (reference sequence). Trimming cost V 7 bases and J 0 bases, with 9 bases left between them. DNA of the CDR3: TGTGCCAGTACTAAGCGTTCGAACACCGGGGAGCTGTTTTTT. It translates to CASTKRSNTGELFF. Variable domain in full (rest from reference TRBV19 and TRBJ2-2): DGGITQSPKYLFRKEGQNVTLSCEQNLNHDAMYWYRQDPGQGLRLIYYSQIVNDFQKGDIAEGYSVSREKKESFPLTVTSAQKNPTAFYLCASTKRSNTGELFFGEGSRLTVL.

The chain employs TRBV7-2 and TRBJ1-1; D gene ambiguous. The CDR3 extends over 15 amino acids. V was clipped by 1 base and J by 0 bases, with 9 bases between them. CDR1 is SGHTA, CDR2 FQGNSA, per germline. The CDR3: CASSLETNMNTEAFF. CDR3 coding DNA: TGTGCCAGCAGCTTAGAAACAAACATGAACACTGAAGCTTTCTTT. Based on the CDR3 plus reference TRBV7-2 and TRBJ1-1, the full variable domain is GAGVSQSPSNKVTEKGKDVELRCDPISGHTALYWYRQSLGQGLEFLIYFQGNSAPDKSGLPSDRFSAERTGGSVSTLTIQRTQQEDSAVYLCASSLETNMNTEAFFGQGTRLTVV.

This clone has more than one count but fewer than ten. The chain combines TRBV29-1 with TRBJ2-1; D gene uncertain. Trimming took 4 bases from V and 4 from J, leaving 8 bases between them. The CDR3 covers 12 residues. Germline CDR1 SQVTM, CDR2 ANQGSEA. This CDR3 is CSVGQTYNEQFF. The CDR3 region has the DNA TGCAGCGTTGGGCAGACTTACAATGAGCAGTTCTTC.

The chain links TRBV5-6 to TRBJ2-7, with D hard to call. The ends were cut back, 2 bases at V and 3 bases at J, with 9 bases in the middle. The germline gives CDR1 SGHDT, CDR2 YYEEEE. The CDR3 has 13 residues. The CDR3 reads CASSLRRNYEQYF. The DNA of the CDR3 is TGTGCCAGCAGCTTAAGGAGAAACTACGAGCAGTACTTC.

The CDR3 region has the DNA TGTGCCAGCAGCTTGGTATCGAACACCGGGGAGCTGTTTTTT. This codes for CASSLVSNTGELFF. The V call is TRBV5-6, the J call TRBJ2-2; D gene uncertain. With 0 bases removed from V and 0 bases from J, the gap between germline ends came to 3 bases. There are 14 residues in the CDR3. Germline V gene data show CDR1 as SGHDT and CDR2 as YYEEEE.